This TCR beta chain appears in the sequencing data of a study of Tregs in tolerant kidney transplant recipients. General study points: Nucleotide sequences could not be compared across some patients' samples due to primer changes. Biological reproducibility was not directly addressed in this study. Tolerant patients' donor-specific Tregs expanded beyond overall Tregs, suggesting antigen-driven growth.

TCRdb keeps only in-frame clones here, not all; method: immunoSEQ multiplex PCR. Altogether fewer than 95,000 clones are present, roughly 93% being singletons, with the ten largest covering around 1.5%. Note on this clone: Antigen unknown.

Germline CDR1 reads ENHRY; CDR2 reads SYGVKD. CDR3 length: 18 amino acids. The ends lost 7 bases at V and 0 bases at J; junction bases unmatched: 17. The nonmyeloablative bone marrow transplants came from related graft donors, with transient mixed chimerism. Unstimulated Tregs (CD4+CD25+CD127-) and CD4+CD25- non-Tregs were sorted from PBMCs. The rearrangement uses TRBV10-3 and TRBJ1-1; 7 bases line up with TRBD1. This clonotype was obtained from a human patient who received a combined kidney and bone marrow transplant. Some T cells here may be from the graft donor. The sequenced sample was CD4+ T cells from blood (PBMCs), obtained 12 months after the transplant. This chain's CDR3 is CAIKEGARQALMNTEAFF. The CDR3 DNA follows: TGTGCCATCAAGGAGGGGGCCCGACAGGCCCTAATGAACACTGAAGCTTTCTTT.